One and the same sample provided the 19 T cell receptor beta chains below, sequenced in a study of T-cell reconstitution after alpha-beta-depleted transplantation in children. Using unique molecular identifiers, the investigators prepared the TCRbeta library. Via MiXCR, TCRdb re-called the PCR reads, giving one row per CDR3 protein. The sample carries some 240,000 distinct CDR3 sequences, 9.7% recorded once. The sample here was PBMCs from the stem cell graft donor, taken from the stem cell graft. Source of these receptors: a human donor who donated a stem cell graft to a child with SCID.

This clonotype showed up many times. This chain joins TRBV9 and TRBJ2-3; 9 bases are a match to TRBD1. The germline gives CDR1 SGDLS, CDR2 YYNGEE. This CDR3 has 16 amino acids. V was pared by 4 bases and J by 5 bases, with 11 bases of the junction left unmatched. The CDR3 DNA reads TGTGCCAGCAGCCCTAGAGGGGACAGGGTGATAGATACGCAGTATTTT. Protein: CASSPRGDRVIDTQYF.

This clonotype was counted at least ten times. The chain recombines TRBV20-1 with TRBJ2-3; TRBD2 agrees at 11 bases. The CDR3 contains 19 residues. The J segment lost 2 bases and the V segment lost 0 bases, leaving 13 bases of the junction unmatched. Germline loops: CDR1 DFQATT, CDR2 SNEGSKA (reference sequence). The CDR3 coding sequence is TGCAGTGCTAGAGATCAGCGGTCGGGACTAGCGGTCCACACAGATACGCAGTATTTT. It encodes CSARDQRSGLAVHTDTQYF.

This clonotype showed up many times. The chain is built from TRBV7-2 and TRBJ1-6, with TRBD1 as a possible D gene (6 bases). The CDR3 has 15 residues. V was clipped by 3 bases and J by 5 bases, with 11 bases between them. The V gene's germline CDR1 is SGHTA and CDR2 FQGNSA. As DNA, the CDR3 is TGTGCCAGCAGCTTGAACAGGGTCCATAATTCACCCCTCCACTTT. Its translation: CASSLNRVHNSPLHF.

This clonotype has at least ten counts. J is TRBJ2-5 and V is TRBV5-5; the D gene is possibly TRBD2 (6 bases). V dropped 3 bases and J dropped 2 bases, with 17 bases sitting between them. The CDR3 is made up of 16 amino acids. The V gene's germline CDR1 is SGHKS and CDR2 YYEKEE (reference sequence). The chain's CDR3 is CASSSAPTGGQETQYF. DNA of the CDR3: TGTGCCAGCAGCTCGGCACCAACCGGGGGTCAAGAGACCCAGTACTTC.

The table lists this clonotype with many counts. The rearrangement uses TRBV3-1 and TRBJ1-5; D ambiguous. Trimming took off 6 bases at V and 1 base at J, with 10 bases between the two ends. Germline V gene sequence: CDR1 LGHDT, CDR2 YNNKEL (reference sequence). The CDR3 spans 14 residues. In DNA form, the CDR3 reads TGTGCCAGCAGGGAGAAGAAAAGCAATCAGCCCCAGCATTTT. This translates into CASREKKSNQPQHF.

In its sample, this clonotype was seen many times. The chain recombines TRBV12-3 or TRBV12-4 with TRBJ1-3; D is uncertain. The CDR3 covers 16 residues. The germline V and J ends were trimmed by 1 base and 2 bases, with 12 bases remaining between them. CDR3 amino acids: CASSLVHGSAGNTIYF. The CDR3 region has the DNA TGTGCCAGCAGTTTAGTCCACGGGAGCGCTGGAAACACCATATATTTT.

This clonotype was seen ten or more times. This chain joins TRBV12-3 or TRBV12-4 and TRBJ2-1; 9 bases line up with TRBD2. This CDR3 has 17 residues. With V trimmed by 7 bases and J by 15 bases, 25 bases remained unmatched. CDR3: CASNPGRGGGFAPLVFF. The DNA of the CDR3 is TGTGCCAGCAACCCGGGGCGGGGGGGCGGTTTTGCCCCCCTTGTGTTCTTC.

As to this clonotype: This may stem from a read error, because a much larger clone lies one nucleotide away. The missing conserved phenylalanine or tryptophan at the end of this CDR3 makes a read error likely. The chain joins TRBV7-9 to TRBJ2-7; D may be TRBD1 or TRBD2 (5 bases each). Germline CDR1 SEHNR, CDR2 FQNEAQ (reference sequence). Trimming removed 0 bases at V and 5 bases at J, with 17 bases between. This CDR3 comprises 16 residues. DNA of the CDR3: TGTGCCAGCAGCTTAGCGGGGGACGAAACGGTCCACGAGCAGTACATC. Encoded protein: CASSLAGDETVHEQYI.

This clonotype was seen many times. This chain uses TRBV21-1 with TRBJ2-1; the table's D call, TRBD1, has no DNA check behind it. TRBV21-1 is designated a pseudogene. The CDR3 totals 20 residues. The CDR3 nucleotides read TGTGCCAGCCCAATACCACCGGGACAGGGGCGCCACATCTCCTACAATGAGCAGTTCTTC. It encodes CASPIPPGQGRHISYNEQFF.

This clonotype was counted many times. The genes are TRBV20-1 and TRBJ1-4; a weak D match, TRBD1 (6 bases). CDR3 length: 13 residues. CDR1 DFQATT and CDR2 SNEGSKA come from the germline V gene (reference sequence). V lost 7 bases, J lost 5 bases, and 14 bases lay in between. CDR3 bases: TGCAGTGGTAGTGGGGGCGCCAATGAAAAACTGTTTTTT. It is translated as CSGSGGANEKLFF.

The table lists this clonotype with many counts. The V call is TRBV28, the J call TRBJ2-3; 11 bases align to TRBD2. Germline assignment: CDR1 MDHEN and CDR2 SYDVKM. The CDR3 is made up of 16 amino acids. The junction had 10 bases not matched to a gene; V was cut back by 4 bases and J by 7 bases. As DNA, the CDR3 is TGTGCCAGCAGTTCTTATAGCGGGGGGGCCCGATATACGCAGTATTTT. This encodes CASSSYSGGARYTQYF.

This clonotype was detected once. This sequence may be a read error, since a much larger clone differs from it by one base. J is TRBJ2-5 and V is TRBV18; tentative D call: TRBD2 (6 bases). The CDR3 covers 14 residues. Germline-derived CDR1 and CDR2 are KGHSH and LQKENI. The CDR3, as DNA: TGTGACAGCTCACCTCGTAGCGGAGAAGAGACCCAGTACTTC. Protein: CDSSPRSGEETQYF.

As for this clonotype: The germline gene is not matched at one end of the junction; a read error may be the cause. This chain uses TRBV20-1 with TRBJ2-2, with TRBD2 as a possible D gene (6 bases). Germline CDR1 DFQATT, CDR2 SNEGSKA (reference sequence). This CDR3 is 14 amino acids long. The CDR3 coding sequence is TGCAGTGCAAGGCAGGGCGGGAACACCGAGGAGCTGTTTTTT. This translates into CSARQGGNTEELFF.

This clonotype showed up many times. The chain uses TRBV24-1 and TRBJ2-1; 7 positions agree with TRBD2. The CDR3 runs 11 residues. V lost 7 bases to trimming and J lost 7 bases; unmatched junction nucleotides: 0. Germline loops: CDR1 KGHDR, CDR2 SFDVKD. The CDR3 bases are TGTGCCACCAGACTAGCGAATGAGCAGTTCTTC. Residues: CATRLANEQFF.

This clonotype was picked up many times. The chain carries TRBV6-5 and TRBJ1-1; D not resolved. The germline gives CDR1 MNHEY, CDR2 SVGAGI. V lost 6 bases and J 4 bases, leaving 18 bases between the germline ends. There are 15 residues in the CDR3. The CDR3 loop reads CASSRAGQSRTEAFF. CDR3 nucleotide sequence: TGTGCCAGCAGCCGGGCCGGTCAATCGCGCACTGAAGCTTTCTTT.

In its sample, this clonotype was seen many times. In DNA form, the CDR3 reads TGCAGTGCCCGAGCTCGACAGGGCAACTATGGCTACACCTTC. It encodes CSARARQGNYGYTF. The rearrangement links TRBV20-1 to TRBJ1-2; 7 positions match TRBD1. V dropped 6 bases and J dropped 2; count of bases not matched to a gene: 9. Germline-derived CDR1 and CDR2 are DFQATT and SNEGSKA (reference sequence). This CDR3 is built from 14 residues.

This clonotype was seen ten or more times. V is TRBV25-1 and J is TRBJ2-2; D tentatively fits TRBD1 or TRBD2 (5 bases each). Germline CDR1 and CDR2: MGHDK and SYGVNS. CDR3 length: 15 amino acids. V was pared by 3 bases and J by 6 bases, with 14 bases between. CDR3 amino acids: CASSEEAGLAGELFF. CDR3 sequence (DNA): TGTGCCAGCAGTGAGGAGGCAGGGTTGGCCGGGGAGCTGTTTTTT.

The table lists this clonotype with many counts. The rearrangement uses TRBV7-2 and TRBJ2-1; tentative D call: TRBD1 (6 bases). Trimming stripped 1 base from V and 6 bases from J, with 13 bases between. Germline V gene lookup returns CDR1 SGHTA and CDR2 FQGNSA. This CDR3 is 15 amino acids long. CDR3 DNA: TGTGCCAGCAGCTTAGTTGGACAGTCCGGCAATGAGCAGTTCTTC. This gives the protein CASSLVGQSGNEQFF.

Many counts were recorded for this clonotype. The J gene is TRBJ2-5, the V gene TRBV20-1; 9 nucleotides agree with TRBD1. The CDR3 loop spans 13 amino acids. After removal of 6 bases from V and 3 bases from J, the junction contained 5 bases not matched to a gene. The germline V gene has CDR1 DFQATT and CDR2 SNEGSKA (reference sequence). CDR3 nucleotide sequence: TGCAGTGCAGTGGACAGGGGCGAAGAGACCCAGTACTTC. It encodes CSAVDRGEETQYF.